This T cell receptor (beta chain) came from a study of CD8+CD57+ T cells in acquired aplastic anemia. Study-level background: The DNA of sorted CD4+ and CD8+ cells averaged approximately 3.3 ug. General observations from the study: Statistical testing detected no significant gap in CD8+ Simpson's diversity between patients and controls. Between patients and controls, roughly 29 CD8+ CDR3 sequences were found in common.

Researchers used genomic DNA as the template to profile TCR beta VDJ and CDR3. TCRdb fed the reads into MiXCR, producing one record per CDR3 protein. The sample includes 100,000 to 150,000 distinct CDR3 sequences, approximately 36% of them seen just once. Selection for sequencing was limited to patients who had shown CD8+CD57+ cell expansion by flow cytometry. No therapy had been given to the patients at the time of blood sampling. As for this clonotype: Its antigen is still unknown. Given a much more abundant clone one base away, this may be a read error.

The CDR3 extends over 17 amino acids. Germline-derived CDR1 and CDR2 are LNHNV and YYDKDF (reference sequence). With 6 bases clipped from V and 0 bases from J, the junction kept 11 bases outside the gene matches. The V and J genes are TRBV15 and TRBJ1-5; 7 bases are a match to TRBD1. The sequencing sample was made of sorted CD4+, CD8+, or CD8+CD57+ T cells (not recorded which) from PBMCs. The origin of this receptor is a human donor with aplastic anemia. This CDR3 reads CATSTRQGLYSNQPQHF. The CDR3 DNA reads TGTGCCACCAGTACCCGACAGGGCCTTTATAGCAATCAGCCCCAGCATTTT.